This T cell receptor beta chain is drawn from a study of cytomegalovirus exposure and HLA in healthy donors. Per the germline V gene, CDR1 is SGHAT and CDR2 is FQNNGV. The CDR3 is made up of 14 amino acids. Trimming took off 5 bases at V and 4 bases at J, with 15 bases between the two ends. The PCR made use of 60 Vbeta and 13 Jbeta primers. The assay was immunoSEQ multiplex PCR, and TCRdb's table has in-frame clones only and misses some. The top ten clones hold about an eighth of a sample with under 150,000 clones, 73% of them seen once. The sample was PBMCs. This sequence originates from a human donor in good health. This chain joins TRBV11-2 and TRBJ2-7, with no clear D. In DNA form, the CDR3 reads TGTGCCAGCAGCCAAACCTCCTCACTTTACGAGCAGTACTTC. Translation: CASSQTSSLYEQYF.